Presented here are 23 T cell receptor beta chains from one specimen sequenced in a study of T cells in Graves' hyperthyroidism and ophthalmopathy. RNA transcripts gave rise to amplified TCR beta CDR3 regions. The HTBI primer set served for first-round RT-PCR of the TCR CDR3. TCRdb reanalysed the multiplex PCR reads using MiXCR and keeps one entry per CDR3 protein. The sample yields 300,000 to 350,000 distinct CDR3 sequences, 21% seen once. The sample consisted of blood. The source of these receptors is a woman aged 45-59 years with Graves' hyperthyroidism.

This clonotype was counted a few times. The J gene is TRBJ2-2, the V gene TRBV10-3; 9 nucleotides agree with TRBD2. The CDR3 totals 15 residues. V dropped 6 bases and J dropped 1; count of bases not matched to a gene: 3. Germline CDR1 ENHRY, CDR2 SYGVKD. The CDR3 loop is CAIRRLAVNTGELFF. CDR3 DNA sequence: TGTGCCATCAGGAGACTAGCGGTGAACACCGGGGAGCTGTTTTTT.

This clonotype was recorded at least ten times. The rearrangement links TRBV5-1 to TRBJ2-7; D is perhaps TRBD1 (6 bases). This CDR3 contains 15 residues. V was clipped by 4 bases and J by 4 bases, with 18 bases between them. In germline, CDR1 is SGHRS, CDR2 YFSETQ. DNA of the CDR3: TGCGCCAGCAGCGGGGATACAGGGTTTCTATACGAGCAGTACTTC. Translation gives CASSGDTGFLYEQYF.

This chain connects TRBV4-1 to TRBJ1-3, with 9 positions matching TRBD1. Germline lookup yields CDR1 MGHRA and CDR2 YSYEKL. This CDR3 contains 14 residues. Trimming removed 9 bases from V and 0 bases from J; junction bases left unmatched: 3. CDR3 nucleotides: TGCGCCAGTCAGACAGGGGGCTCTGGAAACACCATATATTTT. The encoded protein is CASQTGGSGNTIYF.

Ten or more counts support this clonotype. This chain joins TRBV5-1 and TRBJ2-7, with 11 nucleotides matching TRBD2. Germline V CDR1 and CDR2: SGHRS, YFSETQ. Trimming at V came to 4 bases and at J to 6 bases, leaving 9 bases not matched to a gene. This CDR3 has 15 amino acids. The CDR3 nucleotides read TGCGCCAGCAGCCCCAAACTAGCGGGAGTTCTCGAGCAGTACTTC. It is translated as CASSPKLAGVLEQYF.

The sample holds many counts of this clonotype. J is TRBJ1-1 and V is TRBV2; perhaps TRBD1 as D (6 bases). CDR3 size: 13 residues. Per the germline V gene, CDR1 is SNHLY and CDR2 is FYNNEI. V was pared by 4 bases and J by 3 bases, with 9 bases between. The CDR3 region is CASSANRDTEAFF. CDR3 in DNA: TGTGCCAGCAGTGCCAACAGGGACACTGAAGCTTTCTTT.

The table lists this clonotype with many counts. V is TRBV20-1 and J is TRBJ2-7; TRBD1 agrees at 7 bases. The CDR3 is 14 amino acids. Per germline, CDR1 DFQATT and CDR2 SNEGSKA (reference sequence). Germline trimming cut 6 bases from V and 0 bases from J; bases unmatched to any gene: 8. The CDR3 here is CSASDRTSSYEQYF. CDR3 in DNA: TGCAGTGCCTCGGACAGGACAAGCTCCTACGAGCAGTACTTC.

This clonotype showed up many times. The chain joins TRBV2 to TRBJ2-4; D gene unclear. V lost 4 bases to trimming and J lost 0 bases, with 10 bases between them. This CDR3 is 15 amino acids long. Germline CDR1 reads SNHLY; CDR2 reads FYNNEI. CDR3 protein: CASSGTELAKNIQYF. Written as DNA, the CDR3 is TGTGCCAGCAGTGGCACAGAGCTAGCCAAAAACATTCAGTACTTC. The variable domain in full, completed from reference TRBV2 and TRBJ2-4, reads EPEVTQTPSHQVTQMGQEVILRCVPISNHLYFYWYRQILGQKVEFLVSFYNNEISEKSEIFDDQFSVERPDGSNFTLKIRSTKLEDSAMYFCASSGTELAKNIQYFGAGTRLSVL.

To note about this clonotype: With a much larger clone just one base away, this may be a read error. The rearrangement links TRBV2 to TRBJ1-2; 9 bases are a match to TRBD1. Unmatched junction bases numbered 4, after V lost 5 bases and J lost 3 bases. The CDR3 extends over 14 amino acids. CDR1 SNHLY and CDR2 FYNNEI come from the germline V gene. Here the CDR3 DNA reads TGTGCCAGCAGTCGGACAGGGGTTCACTATGGCTACACCTTC. Amino acids: CASSRTGVHYGYTF.

This sequence joins TRBV3-1 and TRBJ2-5; the D is unclear. Trimming removed 6 bases at V and 4 bases at J, with 9 bases between. The CDR3 extends over 12 amino acids. Germline-derived CDR1 and CDR2 are LGHDT and YNNKEL (reference sequence). For the CDR3, the DNA is TGTGCCAGCAGGGCAGCCGGAGAGACCCAGTACTTC. It translates to CASRAAGETQYF.

This clonotype was counted only a few times. This rearrangement joins TRBV20-1 to TRBJ2-1; possible D gene TRBD1, 6 bases. The J call is in doubt because the DNA end fits TRBJ2-7 better. Germline V gene lookup returns CDR1 DFQATT and CDR2 SNEGSKA (reference sequence). The CDR3 has 15 residues. The CDR3 spells CSGIQGTSSYNEQYF. CDR3 nucleotides: TGCAGTGGCATACAGGGAACCAGCTCCTACAATGAGCAGTACTTC.

The rearrangement uses TRBV20-1 and TRBJ1-4; D is unresolved. The CDR3 extends over 13 amino acids. The V and J ends lost 6 bases and 3 bases respectively, with 11 bases between them. Germline V gene data show CDR1 as DFQATT and CDR2 as SNEGSKA (reference sequence). The CDR3 sequence is CSALLRANEKLFF. CDR3 nucleotides: TGCAGTGCATTGTTAAGAGCTAATGAAAAACTGTTTTTT.

The chain combines TRBV7-9 with TRBJ2-2, with TRBD2 as a possible D gene (6 bases). V lost 5 bases, J lost 4 bases, and 11 bases lay in between. CDR3 length equals 14 residues. Per germline, CDR1 SEHNR and CDR2 FQNEAQ (reference sequence). CDR3 loop: CASSPGVGTGELFF. CDR3 nucleotides: TGTGCCAGCAGCCCGGGGGTAGGCACCGGGGAGCTGTTTTTT.

This clonotype has ten or more counts. The chain combines TRBV5-1 with TRBJ2-5; 7 nucleotides match TRBD1. CDR1 is SGHRS, CDR2 YFSETQ, per germline. Trimming removed 0 bases from V and 5 bases from J; junction bases left unmatched: 7. This CDR3 is 15 amino acids long. CDR3: CASSLGRGRVETQYF. CDR3 DNA: TGCGCCAGCAGCTTGGGTAGGGGGCGCGTGGAGACCCAGTACTTC.

This clonotype has ten or more counts. The CDR3 region has the DNA TGTGCCAGCTCACCACCTGAGGGTACCTACGAGCAGTACTTC. It codes for CASSPPEGTYEQYF. The chain joins TRBV18 to TRBJ2-7; D possibly corresponds to TRBD2 (5 bases). CDR3 length: 14 residues. The germline V and J ends were trimmed by 0 bases and 2 bases, with 8 bases remaining between them. Per the germline V gene, CDR1 is KGHSH and CDR2 is LQKENI.

The rearrangement links TRBV6-2 or TRBV6-3 to TRBJ1-1; D is possibly TRBD1 (6 bases). The CDR3 extends over 13 amino acids. In germline, CDR1 is MNHEY, CDR2 SVGEGT. V lost 1 base and J lost 3, with 6 bases in between. The CDR3 loop reads CASSYYRDTEAFF. In DNA form, the CDR3 reads TGTGCCAGCAGTTACTACAGGGACACTGAAGCTTTCTTT.

There are many counts of this clonotype. The rearrangement uses TRBV6-1 and TRBJ1-5; tentative D call: TRBD1 (5 bases). The germline gives CDR1 MNHNS, CDR2 SASEGT. The CDR3 has 15 residues. V lost 4 bases and J lost 3, with 13 bases in between. The CDR3 protein is CASSGQGRVNQPQHF. The CDR3, as DNA: TGTGCCAGCAGTGGGCAGGGCCGGGTCAATCAGCCCCAGCATTTT.

A few counts support this clonotype. This chain joins TRBV2 and TRBJ2-5; D unclear. Trimming pared 1 base from V and 3 bases from J, leaving 6 bases between. CDR3 length equals 13 residues. CDR1 is SNHLY and CDR2 is FYNNEI in the germline V gene. This CDR3 reads CASSEGSEETQYF. CDR3 sequence (DNA): TGTGCCAGCAGTGAAGGGTCGGAAGAGACCCAGTACTTC.

This clonotype occurred a few times. This chain connects TRBV6-2 or TRBV6-3 to TRBJ2-1, with D uncertain. The V end was cut by 0 bases, the J end by 5 bases, with 8 bases between. The CDR3 is 14 residues long. Germline V gene lookup returns CDR1 MNHEY and CDR2 SVGEGT. The CDR3 region is CASSYSIVNNEQFF. CDR3 in DNA: TGTGCCAGCAGTTACTCGATTGTGAACAATGAGCAGTTCTTC.

This clonotype was observed many times. The V gene is TRBV7-9, the J gene TRBJ2-2, with 11 bases aligning to TRBD2. The CDR3 spans 16 residues. From germline, CDR1 is SEHNR and CDR2 FQNEAQ (reference sequence). J lost 4 bases, V lost 1 base, and 2 bases had no gene match. For the CDR3, the DNA is TGTGCCAGCAGCTTAGGGACTAGCGGGCGCACCGGGGAGCTGTTTTTT. Translating gives CASSLGTSGRTGELFF.

The chain recombines TRBV9 with TRBJ2-1; 10 bases map to TRBD1. CDR3 size: 19 residues. Germline V gives CDR1 SGDLS, CDR2 YYNGEE. After removal of 3 bases from V and 6 bases from J, the junction contained 18 bases not matched to a gene. CDR3 in DNA: TGTGCCAGCAGCGGAAGGGACAGGGGTTTCCCGAAGGCCCTCAATGAGCAGTTCTTC. Its translation: CASSGRDRGFPKALNEQFF.

This chain links TRBV12-3 or TRBV12-4 with TRBJ1-2; no definite D call. The CDR3 is 13 residues long. V was shortened by 6 bases and J by 4 bases, with 12 bases between the two germline ends. The chain's CDR3 is CASSPAGSYGYTF. CDR3 in DNA: TGTGCCAGCAGCCCGGCAGGCTCCTATGGCTACACCTTC.

The V call is TRBV2, the J call TRBJ1-2, with 8 bases that match TRBD1. CDR3 length: 14 residues. Looked up from germline, CDR1 is SNHLY and CDR2 is FYNNEI. J lost 8 bases, V lost 5 bases, and 10 bases had no gene match. CDR3 loop: CASSPGTGRQGYTF. The CDR3 DNA reads TGTGCCAGCAGTCCCGGGACAGGAAGGCAAGGCTACACCTTC.

This clonotype occurred many times. This chain joins TRBV30 and TRBJ1-5; D possibly corresponds to TRBD1 (6 bases). V shed 3 bases and J shed 6 bases, with 15 bases lying between them. Germline CDR1 and CDR2: GTSNPN and SVGIG (reference sequence). The CDR3 has 14 residues. The CDR3 nucleotides are TGTGCCTGGAGAACACAGGGTGATAGTCAGCCCCAGCATTTT. Its translation: CAWRTQGDSQPQHF.